The present entry profiles one T cell receptor (beta chain) with its context. Its antigen is still unknown. No base-level quality is on record; no much larger clone is a single base apart. The sample's time point label, decoded: baseline before first vaccination. Samples from vaccinated people were obtained from the UK trials COV001 and COV002, which included a single-blind randomized controlled phase 2/3 trial of AZD1222 (ChAdOx1 nCoV-19) in healthy adults. For TCRbeta chain sequencing, PBMC samples from trial participants were taken at day 0 and at day 28 after the second dose. The data stem from a study of T cell responses to AZD1222 COVID-19 vaccine (dated by TCRdb to the early 2020s). Regarding the complete study: AZD1222 recipients given second doses at about 4 weeks or at about 12 weeks were pooled, since spike-specific TCR depth and breadth were not found to differ between the two schedules. A total of 230 to 250 trial participants underwent TCR sequencing, of whom about 210 had received two doses of AZD1222 and 26 had received two doses of the MenACWY control vaccine. Trial participants were enrolled into age subgroups of 18-55, 56-69 and 70-plus years, which contained around 150, 29 and 61 TCR-sequenced participants, respectively.

V gives up 1 base and J gives up 1 base, and the segment between their germline ends measures 8 bases. In the germline V gene, CDR1 corresponds to LGHNA and CDR2 to YSLEER. The CDR3 runs 16 residues from the cysteine to the phenylalanine. Kept here is only the CDR3 DNA, which spans 48 bases and is read in frame from base 1. The CDR3 regions of human TCRbeta chains were subjected to immunosequencing. In the paper's pipeline: Repertoire TCRs were matched against a reference library of SARS-CoV-2-specific TCRs generated with the MIRA antigen-specificity platform. Breadth meant the fraction of unique TCRs that were SARS-CoV-2-associated, whereas depth meant the fraction of total T cells that were SARS-CoV-2-associated. Using the MIRA data, each spike-specific TCR was assigned both to the spike region to which the TCR was reactive and to a CD4 or CD8 class. Log10-transformed breadth and depth values were compared by one-way ANOVA with Sidak's multiple comparisons tests. Drawn from immuneACCESS, this table holds only the in-frame rearrangements with V and J called that TCRdb kept. Clones are partly lost; checked studies trace under half to an unresolved V gene and leave the rest unexplained. The D gene and trimming were derived from the DNA, and the V and J assignments and clone size from that table. This sample is represented by more than 150,000 clones; about nine tenths of them were singletons. The ten most abundant clones make up 1.8% of the sample.

Findings and caveats that apply to the study as a whole: Most participants were white British and females outnumbered males, and the authors suggested that clonal diversity may have been underestimated. After two AZD1222 doses, spike-specific TCR breadth and depth were significantly higher than at day 0 and than in MenACWY recipients. Conclusions about previously exposed vaccinees are limited, since just six AZD1222 recipients were seropositive for SARS-CoV-2 at baseline. Because no samples from the day 14 peak response were available, repertoires could be characterized only after the peak T cell response. Nearly half of unique spike-specific TCRs reportedly recognized epitopes outside regions mutated in the B.1.351 and B.1.1.7 variants. CD4 TCRs associated with the vaccine covered the entire spike protein, and the dominant responses were in regions 160-218 and 743-854. The 56-69-year group was small, and its depth increase did not reach significance, likely because of low power.

The TCR sequence derives from an adult in good health. This sequence uses TRBV4-3 and TRBJ2-6; possibly the D gene is TRBD1, per 5 matching bases. Sequencing was performed on peripheral blood, taken on day 0 of AZD1222 vaccination. The bases read TGCGCCAGCAGCCAAGCCGCAGGGTCTGGGGCCAACGTCCTGACTTTC. Its translation is CASSQAAGSGANVLTF.